A selection of T cell receptor beta chains follows, all from one sample in a study of glioma-infiltrating T cells after dendritic cell vaccination. The method was immunoSEQ multiplex PCR; TCRdb's version includes in-frame clones alone and lacks a portion of them. The profile covers some 60,000 clones, with approximately 83% appearing a single time and around a sixth taken by the ten largest. The sample here was blood, taken after dendritic cell vaccination. The receptors were gathered from a human donor with glioblastoma. CDR3s leave out the opening cysteine and the closing phenylalanine or tryptophan. Clone size is shown for a subset of rows, as once, few, many or a class of expanded clone.

-	TRBV29-1	TRBJ1-2	SVEGTAGTQANYGYT
once	TRBV6-5	TRBJ1-2	ASSLDRDLYGYT
-	TRBV7-6	TRBJ2-3	ASSLMGADTQY
-	TRBV27	TRBJ2-3	ASSYESGEDTQY
-	TRBV5-1	TRBJ2-7	AVWGGLMGYEQY
-	TRBV6-1	TRBJ1-2	ASSEVTGGLT
-	TRBV6-1	TRBJ2-1	ASRRDGGDEQF
few	TRBV18	TRBJ1-3	ASSPELNGNTIY
-	TRBV9	TRBJ1-6	ASSVMQAGFISPLH
-	TRBV19	TRBJ2-2	ASSTGTANTGELF
-	TRBV6-1	TRBJ1-6	ASSEVVSFTGDYSPLH
few	TRBV29-1	TRBJ2-1	SVVYSYNEQF
-	TRBV18	TRBJ1-5	ASSPGTGGDKPQH
-	TRBV10-3	TRBJ1-1	AIGDRGRDTEAF
-	TRBV5-1	TRBJ2-5	ASSNRTSGGETQY
-	TRBV11-2	TRBJ2-2	ASSLGQFANTGELF
-	TRBV5-1	TRBJ2-7	ASSPGYEQY
few	TRBV2	TRBJ2-5	ASSAFQETQY
-	TRBV7-2	TRBJ2-7	ASSLGRGAYEQY
-	TRBV5-4	TRBJ2-7	ASSQGPAGEQY
-	TRBV7-8	TRBJ2-2	ASSLSVSTGELF
-	TRBV7-2	TRBJ2-7	ASSLEDRGSYEQY
-	TRBV19	TRBJ2-6	ASSIDSAGVSGANVLT
-	TRBV6-5	TRBJ2-7	ASSPTGGGHYEQY
-	TRBV19	TRBJ1-1	ASRGAQGNTEAF
-	TRBV2	TRBJ1-2	ASSDQGQGNGYT
-	TRBV11-3	TRBJ2-1	ASSLGGVGEQF
-	TRBV27	TRBJ1-1	ASRNWGQRNTEAF
-	TRBV2	TRBJ1-2	ASTRLSQRVNYGYT